The 16 T cell receptor beta chains below come from one sample, sequenced in a study of blood T cells in healthy people across ages. Through a sample-barcoded 5' primer and a J-beta primer mix, a second PCR was run for roughly 6 to 12 cycles. TCRdb used MiXCR to reprocess the 5' RACE reads, holding one entry per CDR3 protein. The table includes hundreds of thousands of distinct CDR3 sequences, about 28% detected once. Material for sequencing was blood. The receptor set was obtained from a woman aged 80 or over in good health.

The V call is TRBV12-3 or TRBV12-4, the J call TRBJ1-2; tentatively, D is TRBD1 (5 bases). This CDR3 region has 15 residues. Trimming left V 5 bases short and J 5 bases short, with 18 bases between. The CDR3 bases are TGTGCCAGCAGTCCCACGGGACTCCAGAATTATGGCTACACCTTC. Translation: CASSPTGLQNYGYTF.

With regard to this clonotype: Possible read error: a much larger clone is one base away. The chain joins TRBV7-9 to TRBJ1-2, with TRBD1 as a possible D gene (5 bases). Trimming cost V 0 bases and J 4 bases, with 15 bases left between them. From germline, CDR1 is SEHNR and CDR2 FQNEAQ (reference sequence). This CDR3 has 16 amino acids. DNA of the CDR3: TGTGCCAGCAGCTTAGCGGGCGGGGGTGCGGGCTATGGCTACACCTTC. Encoded protein: CASSLAGGGAGYGYTF.

The CDR3 DNA is TGTGCCAGCAGCCCCCTTGGCGGGAAGGCCGGGGAGCTGTTTTTT. This codes for CASSPLGGKAGELFF. The chain employs TRBV14 and TRBJ2-2; weak D call: TRBD2 (6 bases). Germline CDR1 SGHDN, CDR2 FVKESK. Trimming took off 4 bases at V and 6 bases at J, with 15 bases between the two ends. This CDR3 comprises 15 residues.

This clonotype was counted between two and nine times. The V call is TRBV20-1, the J call TRBJ1-1; D is unresolved. Per germline, CDR1 DFQATT and CDR2 SNEGSKA (reference sequence). V lost 5 bases and J 6 bases, leaving 16 bases between the germline ends. The CDR3 has 13 residues. The CDR3 DNA reads as TGCAGTGCTGGGAGACACGGTTCCGCTGAAGCTTTCTTT. As protein: CSAGRHGSAEAFF.

This clonotype was picked up many times. The rearrangement joins TRBV5-1 to TRBJ2-3, with TRBD1 matching over 7 bases. CDR1 and CDR2 from the germline V gene are SGHRS and YFSETQ. Unmatched junction bases numbered 5, after V lost 4 bases and J lost 3 bases. The length of the CDR3 is 14 residues. The CDR3 spells CASSHRQGTDTQYF. The CDR3 region has the DNA TGCGCCAGCAGCCATCGACAGGGAACAGATACGCAGTATTTT.

This clonotype was counted many times. CDR3 bases: TGTGCCAGCAGTTACGGGGGCGGGAGGGGAGATACGCAGTATTTT. Translated, it gives CASSYGGGRGDTQYF. This chain joins TRBV6-5 and TRBJ2-3, with TRBD2 identical over 9 bases. Germline loops: CDR1 MNHEY, CDR2 SVGAGI. This CDR3 is 15 amino acids long. Trimming removed 2 bases from V and 5 bases from J; junction bases left unmatched: 5.

This sequence joins TRBV6-2 or TRBV6-3 and TRBJ1-1, with 7 nucleotides matching TRBD1. Trimming removed 7 bases from V and 9 bases from J; junction bases left unmatched: 14. This CDR3 has 14 amino acids. Per germline, CDR1 MNHEY and CDR2 SVGEGT. In DNA, the CDR3 is TGTGCCAGCATAACAGGGGCCCACGGGACTAAAGCTTTCTTT. It is translated as CASITGAHGTKAFF.

There are many counts of this clonotype. The chain employs TRBV6-1 and TRBJ2-1, with a possible D match to TRBD1 (6 bases). V dropped 8 bases and J dropped 4 bases, with 18 bases sitting between them. From germline, CDR1 is MNHNS and CDR2 SASEGT. CDR3 length: 15 amino acids. Here the CDR3 DNA reads TGTGCCAGCCAACTGGACAGTCCGGGGTACAATGAGCAGTTCTTC. Protein product: CASQLDSPGYNEQFF.

For the CDR3, the DNA is TGTGCCAGCAGCTCCCCGGACCGCTATAATTCACCCCTCCACTTT. Its translation: CASSSPDRYNSPLHF. The rearrangement joins TRBV7-2 to TRBJ1-6; no firm D call. Germline loops: CDR1 SGHTA, CDR2 FQGNSA. Between the trimmed V and J ends, which lost 4 bases and 3 bases, there was a span of 10 bases. This CDR3 comprises 15 residues.

This clonotype was picked up a small number of times. This sequence joins TRBV18 and TRBJ1-1; 9 bases match TRBD1. The CDR3 loop spans 14 amino acids. Losses at the gene ends were 3 bases for V and 6 bases for J; bases not matched to a gene: 5. Per the germline V gene, CDR1 is KGHSH and CDR2 is LQKENI. CDR3 sequence reads: CASSPTGGSPEAFF. CDR3 in DNA: TGTGCCAGCTCACCGACAGGGGGAAGTCCTGAAGCTTTCTTT.

The rearrangement links TRBV7-9 to TRBJ2-1; TRBD2 aligns across 8 bases. The CDR3 is 15 residues long. V shed 4 bases and J 7 bases; nucleotides not matched to a gene: 9. Germline loops: CDR1 SEHNR, CDR2 FQNEAQ (reference sequence). The CDR3, as DNA: TGTGCCAGCAGCTCCCCCGGGAGGGAGGGTAATGAGCAGTTCTTC. It yields the protein CASSSPGREGNEQFF.

This CDR3 reads CRVEGVADNEQFF. The CDR3 DNA reads TGCAGGGTGGAGGGGGTAGCAGACAATGAGCAGTTCTTC. The chain couples TRBV29-1 to TRBJ2-1; either TRBD1 or TRBD2 may supply D (6 bases each). Germline CDR1 is SQVTM and CDR2 is ANQGSEA. CDR3 length equals 13 residues.

In this sample, this clonotype turned up many times. The gene calls are TRBV6-1 and TRBJ2-1; a possible D gene is TRBD1 (6 bases). CDR1 MNHNS and CDR2 SASEGT come from the germline V gene. The V gene lost 3 bases and the J gene lost 11 bases, with 11 bases spanning the gap. This CDR3 is 12 amino acids long. In DNA form, the CDR3 reads TGTGCCAGCAGTGAGGGGGCTCTGAAGCAGTTCTTC. This encodes CASSEGALKQFF.

This clonotype has more than one count but fewer than ten. The CDR3 DNA follows: TGTGCCAGCAGGGTAGCGGGGGGAACCTACGAGCAGTACTTC. This translates into CASRVAGGTYEQYF. This chain uses TRBV5-4 with TRBJ2-4; 10 bases align to TRBD2. The assigned J gene may be wrong: the sequence end matches TRBJ2-7 better. This CDR3 contains 14 residues. Germline CDR1 reads SGHNT; CDR2 reads YYREEE (reference sequence).

The gene calls are TRBV20-1 and TRBJ1-6; tentatively, D is TRBD1 (5 bases). The V gene lost 5 bases and the J gene lost 2 bases, with 13 bases spanning the gap. CDR3 length equals 15 residues. Germline loops: CDR1 DFQATT, CDR2 SNEGSKA (reference sequence). In DNA form, the CDR3 reads TGCAGTGCTGGGGGGACCGTGGCCTATAATTCACCCCTCCACTTT. It yields the protein CSAGGTVAYNSPLHF.

This clonotype was picked up a small number of times. This sequence joins TRBV10-3 and TRBJ2-2; 7 nucleotides agree with TRBD1. Germline-derived CDR1 and CDR2 are ENHRY and SYGVKD. V shed 6 bases, J shed 0 bases, and the junction held 4 bases outside the gene matches. The CDR3 is 15 residues long. This CDR3 is CAISPGTANTGELFF. The CDR3 coding sequence is TGTGCCATCAGCCCCGGGACAGCGAACACCGGGGAGCTGTTTTTT.